Following are 12 T cell receptor beta chains from one sample sequenced in a study of CD8+CD57+ T cells in acquired aplastic anemia. The study profiled TCR beta VDJ and CDR3 using genomic DNA as template. One entry per CDR3 protein results from TCRdb running MiXCR on the reads. The sample carries around 180,000 distinct CDR3 sequences, 55% to 75% recorded once. The specimen sequenced was sorted CD4+, CD8+, or CD8+CD57+ T cells (not recorded which) from PBMCs. The origin of the receptors is a human donor in good health.

With regard to this clonotype: A clone one base away is much larger, so this may be a read error. V is TRBV4-1 and J is TRBJ1-4; the D gene is possibly TRBD1 (6 bases). Germline CDR1 MGHRA, CDR2 YSYEKL. The CDR3 extends over 17 amino acids. CDR3 amino acids: CASNQHSTGYLNEKLFF. The CDR3, as DNA: TGCGCCAGCAACCAACATTCTACAGGGTACCTCAATGAAAAACTGTTTTTT.

V and J are TRBV11-1 and TRBJ2-7; a possible D gene is TRBD2 (7 bases). Germline-derived CDR1 and CDR2 are SGHAT and FQDESV (reference sequence). With 5 bases removed from V and 3 bases from J, the gap between germline ends came to 14 bases. This CDR3 region has 14 residues. This chain's CDR3 is CASSAAGAIYEQYF. The CDR3 DNA reads as TGTGCCAGCAGCGCTGCGGGGGCGATCTACGAGCAGTACTTC. Using reference TRBV11-1 and TRBJ2-7 for the parts outside the CDR3, the full variable domain is EAEVAQSPRYKITEKSQAVAFWCDPISGHATLYWYRQILGQGPELLVQFQDESVVDDSQLPKDRFSAERLKGVDSTLKIQPAELGDSAMYLCASSAAGAIYEQYFGPGTRLTVT.

The V gene is TRBV19, the J gene TRBJ2-1; weak D call: TRBD1 (5 bases). V was cut by 6 bases and J by 1 base, with 13 bases left in between. CDR1 and CDR2 (germline): LNHDA, SQIVND (reference sequence). There are 15 residues in the CDR3. This CDR3 is CASSRTPQSYNEQFF. CDR3 in DNA: TGTGCCAGTAGCAGGACACCTCAGTCCTACAATGAGCAGTTCTTC.

The chain recombines TRBV7-3 with TRBJ2-3; tentative D call: TRBD2 (6 bases). Looked up from germline, CDR1 is SGHTA and CDR2 is FQGTGA. Trimming shortened V by 6 bases and J by 2 bases, and 18 bases separated the two germline ends. The CDR3 extends over 16 amino acids. DNA for the CDR3: TGTGCCAGCAGTGGTCGCTCGCGGGACCTCACAGATACGCAGTATTTT. Its protein product is CASSGRSRDLTDTQYF.

The chain links TRBV7-9 to TRBJ1-2; no clear D. V was trimmed by 1 base and J by 6 bases, leaving 21 bases between them. The CDR3 has 17 residues. Germline CDR1 SEHNR, CDR2 FQNEAQ (reference sequence). The CDR3 sequence is CASSLGFSGGTPHGYTF. In DNA, the CDR3 is TGTGCCAGCAGCTTAGGTTTTAGTGGAGGAACCCCGCATGGCTACACCTTC.

This clonotype has at least ten counts. V is TRBV9 and J is TRBJ2-7; TRBD1 matches at 9 bases. There are 15 residues in the CDR3. Germline V gene lookup returns CDR1 SGDLS and CDR2 YYNGEE. Trimming at V came to 3 bases and at J to 1 base, leaving 5 bases not matched to a gene. CDR3 coding DNA: TGTGCCAGCAGCGCGGGACAGGGTTTGTCCTACGAGCAGTACTTC. The encoded protein is CASSAGQGLSYEQYF.

For the CDR3, the DNA is TGTGCCAGCAGCTTTAGTACCGAGCAGTACTTC. The encoded protein is CASSFSTEQYF. The chain is built from TRBV7-3 and TRBJ2-1; D unresolved. The J call may be wrong; the DNA end is better matched by TRBJ2-7. The CDR3 extends over 11 amino acids. Germline V lookup: CDR1 SGHTA, CDR2 FQGTGA.

This clonotype was detected only a few times. The CDR3 nucleotides are TGTGCCACCAGTGAAGCAGACAGGGGTAATGAGCAGTTCTTC. It translates to CATSEADRGNEQFF. The chain employs TRBV24-1 and TRBJ2-1, with 8 bases identical to TRBD1. Germline CDR1 reads KGHDR; CDR2 reads SFDVKD. The CDR3 sequence is 14 residues long. V dropped 4 bases and J dropped 7; count of bases not matched to a gene: 5.

This clonotype was seen repeatedly, ten times or more. The J gene is TRBJ2-2, the V gene TRBV2, with TRBD2 matching 13 bases. V lost 6 bases to trimming and J lost 6 bases; unmatched junction nucleotides: 1. CDR3 size: 14 residues. Germline V CDR1 and CDR2: SNHLY, FYNNEI. The CDR3: CASRLAGGPGELFF. The CDR3 region has the DNA TGTGCCAGCAGACTAGCGGGAGGGCCCGGGGAGCTGTTTTTT.

The chain carries TRBV6-6 and TRBJ2-2; 7 bases agree with TRBD2. The ends lost 5 bases at V and 4 bases at J; junction bases unmatched: 4. There are 14 residues in the CDR3. The V gene's germline CDR1 is MNHNY and CDR2 SVGAGI (reference sequence). CDR3 DNA sequence: TGTGCCAGCAGTACGGGAGGAACCACCGGGGAGCTGTTTTTT. Translating gives CASSTGGTTGELFF.

V and J are TRBV7-9 and TRBJ1-2; no firm D call. This CDR3 spans 15 amino acids. Deletions cut 1 base from V and 4 bases from J, with 13 bases between. Germline-derived CDR1 and CDR2 are SEHNR and FQNEAQ (reference sequence). This CDR3 is CASSLDPRLGYGYTF. The CDR3 DNA follows: TGTGCCAGCAGCTTAGACCCGCGGTTGGGCTATGGCTACACCTTC.

This clonotype was detected a few times. The chain employs TRBV4-1 and TRBJ2-7, with a tentative D call TRBD1 (5 bases). CDR3 length: 14 amino acids. Germline V gives CDR1 MGHRA, CDR2 YSYEKL. Between the trimmed V and J ends, which lost 0 bases and 2 bases, there was a span of 8 bases. CDR3 DNA sequence: TGCGCCAGCAGCCAAGACGACAGAACCTACGAGCAGTACTTC. Translated, it gives CASSQDDRTYEQYF.